Reported below is one T cell receptor (beta chain). This entry is derived from a study of blood T cell repertoires in COVID-19. In the source study's methods: Estimated nucleated cell counts came from reference gene primer amplification. TCRdb's table, derived via immunoSEQ multiplex PCR, lists solely in-frame clones and lacks some. D and trimming were read from the DNA, whereas the V and J calls and clone size are those reported in that table. The profile covers some 77,000 clones, with 90% appearing a single time and 4.3% taken by the ten largest. This receptor was taken from a woman older than 75 with active or convalescent COVID-19. The source material was peripheral blood.

CDR3: CASSEQGMNTEAFF. DNA for the CDR3: TGTGCCAGCAGTGAACAGGGTATGAACACTGAAGCTTTCTTT. The gene calls are TRBV6-1 and TRBJ1-1; weak D call: TRBD1 (5 bases). V lost 2 bases, J lost 0 bases, and 7 bases lay in between. Germline CDR1 MNHNS, CDR2 SASEGT. The CDR3 runs 14 residues.